A single sample is the source of the 27 T cell receptor beta chains below, sequenced in a study of T cell repertoires in cytomegalovirus infection. TCRdb re-called the reads through MiXCR, storing one row per CDR3 protein. Found here are fewer than 850,000 distinct CDR3 sequences, roughly 29% of them singletons; the top ten hold around 13%. The antigens for these receptors are not known. This sample comprised cultured CD8+ T cells from PBMCs, obtained from culture after CMV antigen stimulation. The source is a human donor in good health (CMV status not recorded). Some clones in this sample may be carry-over from other donors' samples.

This clonotype showed up many times. The chain uses TRBV7-6 and TRBJ1-1, with unresolved D. This CDR3 spans 14 amino acids. From germline, CDR1 is SGHVS and CDR2 FNYEAQ. V gave up 8 bases and J gave up 1 base, with 14 bases separating them. The CDR3 DNA reads as TGTGCCAGCCAAGCCGAGGGCGAGAACACTGAAGCTTTCTTT. It translates to CASQAEGENTEAFF.

The chain recombines TRBV7-6 with TRBJ1-1, with no clear D. Germline-derived CDR1 and CDR2 are SGHVS and FNYEAQ. This CDR3 is 12 amino acids long. The V gene lost 7 bases and the J gene lost 7 bases, with 13 bases spanning the gap. CDR3 region: CASITSGLEAFF. CDR3 in DNA: TGTGCCAGCATCACTAGTGGGCTTGAAGCTTTCTTT.

A word on this clonotype: A read error may be the cause here, since a much bigger clone is one base away. The gene calls are TRBV7-3 and TRBJ2-1, with a tentative D call TRBD2 (6 bases). The length of the CDR3 is 17 residues. The germline gives CDR1 SGHTA, CDR2 FQGTGA. V lost 2 bases and J 0 bases, leaving 14 bases between the germline ends. CDR3 sequence (DNA): TGTGCCAGCAGCTTAGTAGGGGTAGCGGCCTCCTACAATGAGCAGTTCTTC. Its protein is CASSLVGVAASYNEQFF. Together with reference TRBV7-3 and TRBJ2-1, the CDR3 gives the full variable domain: GAGVSQTPSNKVTEKGKYVELRCDPISGHTALYWYRQSLGQGPEFLIYFQGTGAADDSGLPNDRFFAVRPEGSVSTLKIQRTERGDSAVYLCASSLVGVAASYNEQFFGPGTRLTVL.

The chain joins TRBV7-2 to TRBJ2-3; 10 bases agree with TRBD2. V was pared by 11 bases and J by 5 bases, with 13 bases of the junction left unmatched. CDR1 and CDR2 (germline): SGHTA, FQGNSA. The CDR3 has 15 amino acids. CDR3 in DNA: TGTGCCGGTATATTGAGCGGGGGGGCGAGAGATACGCAGTATTTT. Translated, it gives CAGILSGGARDTQYF. Full variable domain (remainder filled in from reference TRBV7-2 and TRBJ2-3): GAGVSQSPSNKVTEKGKDVELRCDPISGHTALYWYRQSLGQGLEFLIYFQGNSAPDKSGLPSDRFSAERTGGSVSTLTIQRTQQEDSAVYLCAGILSGGARDTQYFGPGTRLTVL.

This clonotype was observed a few times. The CDR3 loop reads CASSIPEGQHSNQPQHF. Here the CDR3 DNA reads TGTGCCAGTAGTATTCCGGAGGGACAGCACAGCAATCAGCCCCAGCATTTT. The V call is TRBV19, the J call TRBJ1-5; 7 nucleotides line up with TRBD1. The V and J ends lost 3 bases and 1 base, in that order; junction bases with no gene match: 9. Germline CDR1 is LNHDA and CDR2 is SQIVND (reference sequence). CDR3 length equals 17 residues.

This clonotype was seen ten or more times. This chain uses TRBV28 with TRBJ2-5; 7 bases line up with TRBD2. The CDR3 contains 15 residues. The germline V gene has CDR1 MDHEN and CDR2 SYDVKM. V was clipped by 8 bases and J by 7 bases; unmatched bases: 16. CDR3 amino acids: CASHGTMGVSGTQYF. The DNA for the CDR3 is TGTGCCAGCCATGGGACTATGGGAGTCAGTGGGACCCAGTACTTC.

This clonotype was recorded a few times. The chain links TRBV27 to TRBJ2-3, with D possibly TRBD2 on 5 matching bases. V was cut by 5 bases and J by 2 bases, with 17 bases left in between. Germline values: CDR1 MNHEY, CDR2 SMNVEV (reference sequence). This CDR3 is 16 amino acids long. The CDR3, as DNA: TGTGCCAGCAGTCCACCCTCCGGGAAGAACACAGATACGCAGTATTTT. Translating gives CASSPPSGKNTDTQYF.

This clonotype appeared a few times. J is TRBJ2-7 and V is TRBV7-2, with D unresolved. Trimming shortened V by 1 base and J by 7 bases, and 8 bases separated the two germline ends. This CDR3 has 12 residues. Germline V lookup: CDR1 SGHTA, CDR2 FQGNSA. In DNA form, the CDR3 reads TGTGCCAGCAGCTTAGGGGGTTGGGAGCAGTACTTC. This sequence encodes CASSLGGWEQYF.

This chain connects TRBV20-1 to TRBJ2-1; unclear D gene. Germline V gene sequence: CDR1 DFQATT, CDR2 SNEGSKA (reference sequence). The length of the CDR3 is 11 residues. V lost 3 bases and J lost 8, with 8 bases in between. CDR3 protein: CSASPTHEQFF. The CDR3 DNA reads TGCAGTGCTAGTCCGACCCATGAGCAGTTCTTC.

This sequence joins TRBV29-1 and TRBJ2-2; TRBD1 is a possible D gene (5 bases). The CDR3 has 14 residues. Trimming shortened V by 0 bases and J by 7 bases, and 12 bases separated the two germline ends. Germline V gives CDR1 SQVTM, CDR2 ANQGSEA. The CDR3 spells CSVEDDRGRGELFF. CDR3 bases: TGCAGCGTTGAAGATGATAGGGGTCGCGGGGAGCTGTTTTTT.

The genes are TRBV19 and TRBJ1-2; tentative D call: TRBD1 (6 bases). This CDR3 region has 15 residues. From germline, CDR1 is LNHDA and CDR2 SQIVND (reference sequence). Trimming pared 11 bases from V and 4 bases from J, leaving 23 bases between. In DNA form, the CDR3 reads TGTGCCGGATCGGGCCTATGGACAGCGCTCTATGGCTACACCTTC. It codes for CAGSGLWTALYGYTF.

The gene calls are TRBV27 and TRBJ2-6, with D hard to call. Germline loops: CDR1 MNHEY, CDR2 SMNVEV (reference sequence). V was cut by 3 bases and J by 0 bases, with 15 bases left in between. CDR3 length: 18 residues. In DNA, the CDR3 is TGTGCCAGCAGTTTTTTTGGGCCACCAAACTCTGGGGCCAACGTCCTGACTTTC. This gives the protein CASSFFGPPNSGANVLTF.

The gene calls are TRBV7-4 and TRBJ1-1; no reliable D call. Germline V gives CDR1 SGHVT, CDR2 SQSDAQ. This CDR3 is 13 amino acids long. Trimming removed 7 bases at V and 4 bases at J, with 13 bases between. This chain's CDR3 is CASTCRGCTEAFF. DNA for the CDR3: TGTGCCAGCACCTGCCGGGGTTGCACTGAAGCTTTCTTT.

This clonotype was seen more than once but under ten times. CDR3 bases: TGTGCCAGCAGTTTAATACTAGCGGGGACTACAGATACGCAGTATTTT. Translation: CASSLILAGTTDTQYF. The chain links TRBV12-3 or TRBV12-4 to TRBJ2-3; TRBD2 aligns across 10 bases. The V and J ends lost 2 bases and 3 bases, in that order; junction bases with no gene match: 5. This CDR3 comprises 16 residues.

A few counts support this clonotype. The genes are TRBV13 and TRBJ1-2, with D hard to call. Trimming shortened V by 5 bases and J by 5 bases, and 15 bases separated the two germline ends. The CDR3 totals 14 residues. CDR1 and CDR2 from the germline V gene are PRHDT and FYEKMQ (reference sequence). This CDR3 is CASSEAGPFYGYTF. The CDR3 nucleotides read TGTGCCAGCAGCGAAGCAGGTCCGTTTTATGGCTACACCTTC.

This clonotype was counted between two and nine times. The V and J genes are TRBV4-1 and TRBJ2-2, with D maybe TRBD1 (6 bases). Germline V lookup: CDR1 MGHRA, CDR2 YSYEKL. The CDR3 loop spans 15 amino acids. V lost 3 bases and J lost 4, with 12 bases in between. Here the CDR3 DNA reads TGCGCCAGCAGCCACCTCCAGGGGAGCACCGGGGAGCTGTTTTTT. Translation gives CASSHLQGSTGELFF.

This clonotype was counted only a few times. Compared with germline, one end of the junction differs, possibly owing to a read error. DNA for the CDR3: TGTGCCAGCAGTTTAGGACAGGGACCAAATCTGCCCCAGCATTTT. Residues: CASSLGQGPNLPQHF. This chain links TRBV27 with TRBJ1-5; 8 bases match TRBD1. Germline CDR1 MNHEY, CDR2 SMNVEV (reference sequence). The CDR3 contains 15 residues.

This clonotype was counted between two and nine times. The DNA for the CDR3 is TGTGCCAGCAGCGACCCGCGGAGGGACAGGTTTAATGAAAAACTGTTTTTT. Protein: CASSDPRRDRFNEKLFF. J is TRBJ1-4 and V is TRBV12-3 or TRBV12-4; 8 nucleotides line up with TRBD1. The CDR3 runs 17 residues. Germline trimming cut 6 bases from V and 4 bases from J; bases unmatched to any gene: 13.

Regarding this clonotype: This may come from a read error, since a much larger clone is one base off. The V call is TRBV6-1, the J call TRBJ1-1, with a tentative D call TRBD1 (5 bases). V was trimmed by 3 bases and J by 1 base, leaving 24 bases between them. Germline V gives CDR1 MNHNS, CDR2 SASEGT. CDR3 length equals 19 residues. CDR3 DNA sequence: TGTGCCAGCAGTGAGTACTACTGGATTGAGGGGCTAGGGAACACTGAAGCTTTCTTT. Translation: CASSEYYWIEGLGNTEAFF.

In its sample, this clonotype was seen many times. This chain links TRBV7-9 with TRBJ2-5, with D hard to call. CDR1 is SEHNR and CDR2 is FQNEAQ in the germline V gene (reference sequence). The germline V and J ends were trimmed by 2 bases and 1 base, with 5 bases remaining between them. The length of the CDR3 is 13 residues. Here the CDR3 DNA reads TGTGCCAGCAGCTTATGGGCCCAAGAGACCCAGTACTTC. It encodes CASSLWAQETQYF.

V usage is TRBV24-1 and J usage is TRBJ2-1; 11 bases agree with TRBD1. The CDR3 is made up of 15 amino acids. The germline gives CDR1 KGHDR, CDR2 SFDVKD. With 4 bases clipped from V and 9 bases from J, the junction kept 7 bases outside the gene matches. CDR3 protein: CATSDQDRGLFEQFF. The CDR3 nucleotides are TGTGCCACCAGTGACCAGGACAGGGGGCTATTTGAGCAGTTCTTC.

This clonotype has at least ten counts. The chain uses TRBV27 and TRBJ2-1; D unclear. Between the trimmed V and J ends, which lost 3 bases and 9 bases, there was a span of 9 bases. The CDR3 has 12 residues. Germline values: CDR1 MNHEY, CDR2 SMNVEV (reference sequence). CDR3 DNA sequence: TGTGCCAGCAGTTTTCTTGACGGTGAGCAGTTCTTC. Its translation: CASSFLDGEQFF.

This clonotype was counted between two and nine times. The V call is TRBV6-5, the J call TRBJ1-1; D remains unclear. The germline V gene has CDR1 MNHEY and CDR2 SVGAGI. CDR3 length: 13 residues. Deletions cut 5 bases from V and 7 bases from J, with 14 bases between. CDR3 in amino acids: CASSDDIGSEAFF. The DNA for the CDR3 is TGTGCCAGCAGTGACGACATCGGGAGTGAAGCTTTCTTT.

The chain combines TRBV28 with TRBJ2-7; possibly TRBD1 or TRBD2 for D (6 bases each). The germline V gene encodes CDR1 MDHEN and CDR2 SYDVKM. Trimming pared 5 bases from V and 4 bases from J, leaving 18 bases between. The CDR3 runs to 15 residues. The CDR3 coding sequence is TGTGCCAGCAGTGGGGGGCAGTCCGAGTTTTACGAGCAGTACGTC. This translates into CASSGGQSEFYEQYV.

The table lists this clonotype with a few counts. V gene TRBV7-6 combines with J gene TRBJ1-2; tentative D call: TRBD1 (5 bases). The CDR3 covers 14 residues. Trimming took 4 bases from V and 0 from J, leaving 9 bases between them. From germline, CDR1 is SGHVS and CDR2 FNYEAQ. The DNA of the CDR3 is TGTGCCAGCAGCTCAGGGACCTCTAACTATGGCTACACCTTC. This translates into CASSSGTSNYGYTF.

The CDR3 DNA follows: TGTGCCACCAGTGTTGAGACTAGCGTAGATGAGCAGTTCTTC. Its protein product is CATSVETSVDEQFF. The chain employs TRBV24-1 and TRBJ2-1, with 8 bases lining up with TRBD2. The germline V gene has CDR1 KGHDR and CDR2 SFDVKD. Trimming cost V 5 bases and J 8 bases; bases outside gene matches: 7. This CDR3 has 14 residues.

The chain uses TRBV4-1 and TRBJ2-3, with D possibly TRBD1 on 5 matching bases. There are 16 residues in the CDR3. Germline V gene sequence: CDR1 MGHRA, CDR2 YSYEKL. Trimming shortened V by 0 bases and J by 0 bases, and 10 bases separated the two germline ends. CDR3 DNA: TGCGCCAGCAGCCAAGATGACAGAGCTAGCACAGATACGCAGTATTTT. Its protein is CASSQDDRASTDTQYF.